Following are 17 T cell receptor beta chains from one sample sequenced in a study of vaccination and CD4 T cells after COVID-19. Time point specified: late sampling 161 to 241 days after vaccination in a few convalescent patients. TCRdb re-called the PCR reads through MiXCR, storing one row per CDR3 protein. The profile shows 30,000 or so distinct CDR3 sequences, approximately 53% of them singletons. The sequencing here drew on CD4+ T cells from blood, taken about 7 months after SARS-CoV-2 vaccination. All receptors come from a human donor who had recovered from COVID-19.

The chain combines TRBV28 with TRBJ1-1, with D hard to call. This CDR3 region has 12 residues. The V gene lost 5 bases and the J gene lost 3 bases, with 7 bases spanning the gap. Germline values: CDR1 MDHEN, CDR2 SYDVKM. CDR3 DNA: TGTGCCAGCAGTCTGGATCACACTGAAGCTTTCTTT. Translating it yields CASSLDHTEAFF. The whole variable domain, filled in from reference TRBV28 and TRBJ1-1, reads DVKVTQSSRYLVKRTGEKVFLECVQDMDHENMFWYRQDPGLGLRLIYFSYDVKMKEKGDIPEGYSVSREKKERFSLILESASTNQTSMYLCASSLDHTEAFFGQGTRLTVV.

This clonotype was picked up a small number of times. This chain uses TRBV27 with TRBJ2-7; 7 bases match TRBD1. Trimming at V came to 6 bases and at J to 2 bases, leaving 7 bases not matched to a gene. Germline values: CDR1 MNHEY, CDR2 SMNVEV (reference sequence). The CDR3 extends over 14 amino acids. CDR3 in amino acids: CASSPPGTAYEQYF. In nucleotides, the CDR3 is TGTGCCAGCAGCCCACCCGGGACAGCCTACGAGCAGTACTTC.

This clonotype has just a few counts. The chain is built from TRBV28 and TRBJ2-7; TRBD1 is a possible D gene (5 bases). CDR1 and CDR2 (germline): MDHEN, SYDVKM. The CDR3 is made up of 13 amino acids. The V and J ends lost 4 bases and 4 bases respectively, with 11 bases between them. Written as DNA, the CDR3 is TGTGCCAGCAGTTACTCGACAGTGTACGAGCAGTACTTC. Protein product: CASSYSTVYEQYF. Looking up the rest from reference TRBV28 and TRBJ2-7 gives the full variable domain: DVKVTQSSRYLVKRTGEKVFLECVQDMDHENMFWYRQDPGLGLRLIYFSYDVKMKEKGDIPEGYSVSREKKERFSLILESASTNQTSMYLCASSYSTVYEQYFGPGTRLTVT.

The table lists this clonotype with a few counts. This chain connects TRBV27 to TRBJ2-7; D gene unclear. The length of the CDR3 is 15 residues. Germline CDR1 and CDR2: MNHEY and SMNVEV (reference sequence). Trimming took 4 bases from V and 0 from J, leaving 13 bases between them. CDR3 protein: CASSSTGPSSYEQYF. CDR3 DNA: TGTGCCAGCAGTTCGACCGGGCCGAGCTCCTACGAGCAGTACTTC.

This clonotype was detected once. The CDR3 loop is CASRNSRGAFYYGYTF. CDR3 in DNA: TGTGCCAGCAGGAACTCGCGTGGGGCCTTTTACTATGGCTACACCTTC. This sequence joins TRBV6-2 or TRBV6-3 and TRBJ1-2; a weak D match, TRBD1 (5 bases). In germline, CDR1 is MNHEY, CDR2 SVGEGT. The CDR3 has 16 amino acids. The V end was cut by 6 bases, the J end by 3 bases, with 20 bases between.

The rearrangement uses TRBV21-1 and TRBJ2-5; TRBD2 is taken as the D call from the table, unchecked against the DNA. TRBV21-1 is classified as a pseudogene. The CDR3 loop spans 16 amino acids. CDR3 region: CASTEALREPWETQYF. CDR3 nucleotides: TGTGCCAGCACCGAGGCGCTGCGGGAGCCTTGGGAGACCCAGTACTTC.

The genes are TRBV7-3 and TRBJ2-1; TRBD2 matches 9 bases. This CDR3 has 17 amino acids. V trimming: 1 base; J trimming: 6 bases; junction bases outside the gene matches: 10. CDR1 SGHTA and CDR2 FQGTGA come from the germline V gene. The CDR3 nucleotides read TGTGCCAGCAGCTTAATGGCGGGGCGGGAGGGTCCCAATGAGCAGTTCTTC. Its protein product is CASSLMAGREGPNEQFF.

The genes are TRBV5-1 and TRBJ2-1; 8 nucleotides agree with TRBD2. V was pared by 0 bases and J by 3 bases, with 5 bases of the junction left unmatched. Germline assignment: CDR1 SGHRS and CDR2 YFSETQ. The CDR3 contains 16 residues. The CDR3 nucleotides are TGCGCCAGCAGCTTGGTGGCCAGCGGGGGCTACAATGAGCAGTTCTTC. Translated: CASSLVASGGYNEQFF.

The CDR3, as DNA: TGTGCCAGCAGTGAACTCTACGAGCAGTACTTC. It specifies CASSELYEQYF. This chain links TRBV6-1 with TRBJ2-7; no clear D gene. Germline-derived CDR1 and CDR2 are MNHNS and SASEGT. The CDR3 has 11 amino acids. Trimming took off 2 bases at V and 3 bases at J, with 2 bases between the two ends.

V usage is TRBV7-3 and J usage is TRBJ2-1, with a weak D call TRBD2 (6 bases). Trimming shortened V by 5 bases and J by 8 bases, and 19 bases separated the two germline ends. Germline CDR1 is SGHTA and CDR2 is FQGTGA. The CDR3 is made up of 15 amino acids. CDR3 in amino acids: CASSPSLGGGYEQFF. In nucleotides, the CDR3 is TGTGCCAGCAGCCCCAGTCTGGGGGGAGGCTATGAGCAGTTCTTC.

This chain connects TRBV28 to TRBJ2-3; 7 nucleotides match TRBD2. The CDR3 extends over 17 amino acids. With V trimmed by 8 bases and J by 4 bases, 18 bases remained unmatched. CDR1 and CDR2 from the germline V gene are MDHEN and SYDVKM. DNA of the CDR3: TGTGCCAGCGTTTCCACGGTGGCGGGAGTTGGCGCAGATACGCAGTATTTT. Protein sequence: CASVSTVAGVGADTQYF.

The chain is built from TRBV19 and TRBJ2-7; D is uncertain. Germline V lookup: CDR1 LNHDA, CDR2 SQIVND (reference sequence). Trimming left V 6 bases short and J 1 base short, with 13 bases between. The CDR3 loop spans 14 amino acids. CDR3 region: CASRHRETSYEQYF. CDR3 in DNA: TGTGCCAGTAGGCACAGAGAAACGTCCTACGAGCAGTACTTC.

This rearrangement joins TRBV10-3 to TRBJ2-2; 9 bases are a match to TRBD2. Germline V gives CDR1 ENHRY, CDR2 SYGVKD. Trimming at V came to 4 bases and at J to 1 base, leaving 4 bases not matched to a gene. The CDR3 covers 16 residues. CDR3 coding DNA: TGTGCCATCAGTGCAGTAGCGGGAGTGAACACCGGGGAGCTGTTTTTT. It yields the protein CAISAVAGVNTGELFF.

This clonotype appeared a few times. The chain carries TRBV6-2 or TRBV6-3 and TRBJ1-2; D might be TRBD1 (5 bases). This CDR3 has 13 residues. Looked up from germline, CDR1 is MNHEY and CDR2 is SVGEGT. V lost 4 bases, J lost 5 bases, and 11 bases lay in between. The chain's CDR3 is CASSLDTSYGYTF. Here the CDR3 DNA reads TGTGCCAGCAGTTTGGACACCTCATATGGCTACACCTTC.

The V call is TRBV28, the J call TRBJ1-5; D is perhaps TRBD1 (6 bases). The CDR3 sequence is 13 residues long. V gave up 6 bases and J gave up 6 bases, with 12 bases separating them. Per the germline V gene, CDR1 is MDHEN and CDR2 is SYDVKM. CDR3 DNA: TGTGCCAGCAGCCCCAGGACAGTTCAGCCCCAGCATTTT. Protein sequence: CASSPRTVQPQHF.

The V gene is TRBV19, the J gene TRBJ1-2, with D unresolved. V was clipped by 7 bases and J by 5 bases, with 17 bases between them. The CDR3 spans 14 residues. Germline loops: CDR1 LNHDA, CDR2 SQIVND (reference sequence). CDR3 sequence reads: CASMGGSRRYGYTF. The CDR3 region has the DNA TGTGCCAGTATGGGAGGCTCTCGCCGGTATGGCTACACCTTC.

The chain joins TRBV6-2 or TRBV6-3 to TRBJ1-1; 7 bases match TRBD1. CDR1 and CDR2 (germline): MNHEY, SVGEGT. Unmatched junction bases numbered 8, after V lost 5 bases and J lost 2 bases. CDR3 length: 15 amino acids. CDR3 nucleotides: TGTGCCAGCAGTCCACGGACAGGCGCCAACACTGAAGCTTTCTTT. This gives the protein CASSPRTGANTEAFF.